One sample yielded the 12 T cell receptor beta chains listed below, sequenced in a study of blood T cell repertoires in COVID-19. Here immunoSEQ multiplex PCR was the method, and the copy in TCRdb shows in-frame clones only, minus some. The table includes 200,000 to 250,000 clones, about 90% detected once. Sequenced: peripheral blood. These receptors were taken from a man between 18 and 29 years old with active or convalescent COVID-19.

This chain connects TRBV3-1 (or the pseudogene TRBV3-2) to TRBJ2-7; 12 bases fit TRBD2. Near its end, the DNA agrees better with TRBJ2-5, so the J call may be wrong. CDR1 and CDR2 from the germline V gene are LGHDT and YNNKEL (reference sequence). The CDR3 is made up of 15 amino acids. The CDR3 nucleotides read TGTGCCAGCAGCAGAGGACTAGCGGGAACAGAGACCCAGTACTTC. Its protein is CASSRGLAGTETQYF.

The V and J genes are TRBV19 and TRBJ1-1; TRBD1 matches 7 bases. The CDR3 sequence is 15 residues long. V shed 7 bases and J 0 bases; nucleotides not matched to a gene: 8. The germline V gene has CDR1 LNHDA and CDR2 SQIVND (reference sequence). CDR3 nucleotide sequence: TGTGCCAGTAACCCTCGACAGGGACTGAACACTGAAGCTTTCTTT. Its translation: CASNPRQGLNTEAFF.

The CDR3 bases are TGTGCCAGCAGTTTATCGACAGGGGTGTATGGCTACACCTTC. It translates to CASSLSTGVYGYTF. V and J are TRBV27 and TRBJ1-2, with 8 bases fitting TRBD1. V was clipped by 0 bases and J by 5 bases; unmatched bases: 2. This CDR3 comprises 14 residues. Per the germline V gene, CDR1 is MNHEY and CDR2 is SMNVEV (reference sequence).

This clone was detected once. This chain connects TRBV27 to TRBJ1-2; TRBD1 aligns across 8 bases. The CDR3 is made up of 17 amino acids. Germline V lookup: CDR1 MNHEY, CDR2 SMNVEV (reference sequence). The ends lost 2 bases at V and 5 bases at J; junction bases unmatched: 13. DNA for the CDR3: TGTGCCAGCAGTTTACTAGTAGGGGCAGGGGGCCTGTATGGCTACACCTTC. It specifies CASSLLVGAGGLYGYTF.

V usage is TRBV19 and J usage is TRBJ1-5; D remains ambiguous. V was cut by 5 bases and J by 4 bases, with 12 bases left in between. Germline CDR1 LNHDA, CDR2 SQIVND (reference sequence). The CDR3 sequence is 14 residues long. CDR3 bases: TGTGCCAGTAGTGCTCCGGGAAATAATCAGCCCCAGCATTTT. Protein: CASSAPGNNQPQHF.

The chain employs TRBV5-4 and TRBJ1-1, with TRBD1 matching over 7 bases. V shed 4 bases and J 1 base; nucleotides not matched to a gene: 7. The CDR3 totals 15 residues. Germline CDR1 reads SGHNT; CDR2 reads YYREEE (reference sequence). For the CDR3, the DNA is TGTGCCAGCAGCATAGGGACAGTCCAGAACACTGAAGCTTTCTTT. Translation gives CASSIGTVQNTEAFF.

The chain is built from TRBV14 and TRBJ2-3, with D perhaps TRBD1 (5 bases). The germline V gene encodes CDR1 SGHDN and CDR2 FVKESK. This CDR3 has 15 amino acids. Trimming cost V 1 base and J 1 base, with 9 bases left between them. This chain's CDR3 is CASSQGVRGTDTQYF. The DNA of the CDR3 is TGTGCCAGCAGCCAAGGCGTCAGGGGCACAGATACGCAGTATTTT.

CDR3 region: CASSINAGGLSNEQFF. In DNA, the CDR3 is TGTGCCAGTAGTATAAATGCGGGAGGGCTTAGTAATGAGCAGTTCTTC. This rearrangement joins TRBV19 to TRBJ2-1, with 9 positions matching TRBD2. The CDR3 spans 16 residues. In germline, CDR1 is LNHDA, CDR2 SQIVND (reference sequence). V gave up 2 bases and J gave up 7 bases; unmatched junction bases: 9.

In the case of this clone: A read error may account for a junction end that differs from germline. The rearrangement uses TRBV19 and TRBJ2-1; TRBD2 agrees at 10 bases. The length of the CDR3 is 13 residues. Germline CDR1 and CDR2: LNHDA and SQIVND (reference sequence). In DNA, the CDR3 is TGTGCCAGTAGTCTTGGGACTAGCGCTTACGCCATCTTC. Translated: CASSLGTSAYAIF.

In this sample, this clone turned up once. V gene TRBV5-6 combines with J gene TRBJ2-7, with 10 bases aligning to TRBD2. The CDR3 length is 15 residues. The J segment lost 1 base and the V segment lost 4 bases, leaving 5 bases of the junction unmatched. Germline CDR1 and CDR2: SGHDT and YYEEEE. The DNA for the CDR3 is TGTGCCAGCAGCGCGCTAGCGGGAGTTTCCTACGAGCAGTACTTC. Translated, it gives CASSALAGVSYEQYF.

This chain uses TRBV28 with TRBJ1-5; D gene uncertain. The V end lost 7 bases, the J end lost 8 bases, and 15 bases lay between the germline ends. Germline V gene sequence: CDR1 MDHEN, CDR2 SYDVKM. This CDR3 region has 13 residues. The CDR3: CASTIGGFEPQHF. The DNA of the CDR3 is TGTGCCAGCACCATCGGAGGGTTCGAGCCCCAGCATTTT.

This clone came up a few times. The chain uses TRBV28 and TRBJ2-2; D is possibly TRBD1 (5 bases). Germline CDR1 reads MDHEN; CDR2 reads SYDVKM. V was clipped by 3 bases and J by 1 base, with 9 bases between them. This CDR3 is built from 15 residues. CDR3 sequence reads: CASSFAGMNTGELFF. The CDR3 bases are TGTGCCAGCAGTTTCGCAGGGATGAACACCGGGGAGCTGTTTTTT.